This T cell receptor beta chain was documented in a study of shared clonotypes between healthy human individuals. The method was immunoSEQ multiplex PCR; TCRdb's version includes in-frame clones alone and lacks a portion of them. The sample carries roughly 660,000 clones, around 91% recorded once. The specimen was memory CD8+ T cells from PBMCs. Subset of the sample: CD45RO+ cells pooled with CCR7-negative TemRA cells. This clonotype was obtained from a young man in good health. Some clones in this sample may be carry-over from other donors' samples.

Written as DNA, the CDR3 is TGTGCCAGCAGTTTATGGGCACCCCGAACCACTGAAGCTTTCTTT. Translation gives CASSLWAPRTTEAFF. The J gene is TRBJ1-1, the V gene TRBV27; D gene uncertain. Germline CDR1 reads MNHEY; CDR2 reads SMNVEV (reference sequence). The CDR3 is 15 amino acids. The germline V and J ends were trimmed by 1 base and 4 bases, with 13 bases remaining between them.